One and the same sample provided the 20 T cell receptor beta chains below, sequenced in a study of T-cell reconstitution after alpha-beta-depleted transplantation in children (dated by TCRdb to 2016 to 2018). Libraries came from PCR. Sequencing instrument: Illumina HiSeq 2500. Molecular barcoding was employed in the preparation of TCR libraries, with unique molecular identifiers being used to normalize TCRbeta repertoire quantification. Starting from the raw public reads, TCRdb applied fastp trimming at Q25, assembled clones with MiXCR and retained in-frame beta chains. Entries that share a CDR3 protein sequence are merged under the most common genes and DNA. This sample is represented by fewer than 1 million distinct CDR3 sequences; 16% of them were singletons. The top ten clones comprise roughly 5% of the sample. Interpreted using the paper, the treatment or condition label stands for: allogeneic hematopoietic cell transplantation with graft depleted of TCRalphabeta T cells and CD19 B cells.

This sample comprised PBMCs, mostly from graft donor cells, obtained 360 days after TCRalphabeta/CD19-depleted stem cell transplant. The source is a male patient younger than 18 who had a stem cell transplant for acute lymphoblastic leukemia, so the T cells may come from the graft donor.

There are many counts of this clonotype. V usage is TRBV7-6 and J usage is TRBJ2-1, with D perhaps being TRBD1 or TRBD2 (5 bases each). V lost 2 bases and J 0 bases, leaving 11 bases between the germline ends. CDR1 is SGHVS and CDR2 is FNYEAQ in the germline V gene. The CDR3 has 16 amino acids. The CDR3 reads CASSLRDHLSYNEQFF. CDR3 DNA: TGTGCCAGCAGCTTAAGGGACCACCTCTCCTACAATGAGCAGTTCTTC. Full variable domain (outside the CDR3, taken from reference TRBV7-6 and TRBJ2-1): GAGVSQSPRYKVTKRGQDVALRCDPISGHVSLYWYRQALGQGPEFLTYFNYEAQQDKSGLPNDRFSAERPEGSISTLTIQRTEQRDSAMYRCASSLRDHLSYNEQFFGPGTRLTVL.

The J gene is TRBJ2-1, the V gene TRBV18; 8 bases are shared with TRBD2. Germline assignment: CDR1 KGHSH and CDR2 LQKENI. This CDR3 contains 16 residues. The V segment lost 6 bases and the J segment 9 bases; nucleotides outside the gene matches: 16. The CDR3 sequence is CASSPAKAAGGLEQFF. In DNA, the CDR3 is TGTGCCAGCTCCCCCGCCAAGGCGGCGGGAGGCCTTGAGCAGTTCTTC.

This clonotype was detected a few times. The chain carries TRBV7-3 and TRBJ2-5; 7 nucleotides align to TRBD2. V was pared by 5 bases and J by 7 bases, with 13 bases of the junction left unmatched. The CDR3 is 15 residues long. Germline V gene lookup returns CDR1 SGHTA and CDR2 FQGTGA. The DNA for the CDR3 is TGTGCCAGCAGCCCCCGGGCTAGCGGCTCCGGGACCCAGTACTTC. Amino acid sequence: CASSPRASGSGTQYF. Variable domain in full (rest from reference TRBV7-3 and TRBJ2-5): GAGVSQTPSNKVTEKGKYVELRCDPISGHTALYWYRQSLGQGPEFLIYFQGTGAADDSGLPNDRFFAVRPEGSVSTLKIQRTERGDSAVYLCASSPRASGSGTQYFGPGTRLLVL.

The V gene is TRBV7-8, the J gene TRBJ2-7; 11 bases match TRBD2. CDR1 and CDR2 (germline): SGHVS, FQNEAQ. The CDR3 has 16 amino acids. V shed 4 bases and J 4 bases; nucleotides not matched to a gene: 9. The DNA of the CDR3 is TGTGCCAGCAGCTACCTAGCGGGAGGTGGGGATTACGAGCAGTACTTC. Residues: CASSYLAGGGDYEQYF.

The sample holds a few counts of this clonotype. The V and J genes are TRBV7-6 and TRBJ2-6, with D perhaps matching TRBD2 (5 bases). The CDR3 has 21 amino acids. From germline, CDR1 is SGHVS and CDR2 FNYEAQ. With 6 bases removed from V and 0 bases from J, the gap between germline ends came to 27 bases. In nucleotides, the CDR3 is TGTGCCAGCAGTCCCACAATCTTCCGGGATAGAGGTAGCTCTGGGGCCAACGTCCTGACTTTC. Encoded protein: CASSPTIFRDRGSSGANVLTF.

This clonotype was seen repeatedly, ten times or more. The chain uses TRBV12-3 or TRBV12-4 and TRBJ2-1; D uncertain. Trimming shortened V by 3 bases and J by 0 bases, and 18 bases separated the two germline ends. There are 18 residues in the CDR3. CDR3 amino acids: CASSFNPKSVSSYNEQFF. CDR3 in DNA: TGTGCCAGCAGTTTTAACCCAAAAAGCGTCAGCTCCTACAATGAGCAGTTCTTC.

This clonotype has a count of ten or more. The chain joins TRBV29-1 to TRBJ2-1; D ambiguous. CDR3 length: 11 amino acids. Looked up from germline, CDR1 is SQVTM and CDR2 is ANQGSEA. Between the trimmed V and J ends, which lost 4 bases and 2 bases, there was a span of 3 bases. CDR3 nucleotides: TGCAGCGTTGGGGCCTACAATGAGCAGTTCTTC. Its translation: CSVGAYNEQFF.

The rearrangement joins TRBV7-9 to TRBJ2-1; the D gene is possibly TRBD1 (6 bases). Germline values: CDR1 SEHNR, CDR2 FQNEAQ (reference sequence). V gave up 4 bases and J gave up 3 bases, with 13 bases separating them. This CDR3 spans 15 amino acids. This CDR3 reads CASSSAGTNYNEQFF. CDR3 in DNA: TGTGCCAGCAGCTCGGCCGGGACAAACTACAATGAGCAGTTCTTC.

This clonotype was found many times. The CDR3 nucleotides read TGTGCCAGCAGCTACCTTCTGAGAAATGAGCAGTTCTTC. This encodes CASSYLLRNEQFF. The chain has TRBV6-8 and TRBJ2-1; unclear D gene. CDR3 size: 13 residues. Looked up from germline, CDR1 is MNHGY and CDR2 is SAAAGT. V shed 6 bases and J shed 7 bases, with 13 bases lying between them.

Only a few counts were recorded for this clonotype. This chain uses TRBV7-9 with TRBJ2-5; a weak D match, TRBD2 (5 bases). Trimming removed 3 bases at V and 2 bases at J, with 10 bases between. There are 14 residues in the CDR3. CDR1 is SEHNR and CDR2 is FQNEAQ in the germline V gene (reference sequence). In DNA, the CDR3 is TGTGCCAGCAGCTTCTTGACTACGCAAGAGACCCAGTACTTC. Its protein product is CASSFLTTQETQYF.

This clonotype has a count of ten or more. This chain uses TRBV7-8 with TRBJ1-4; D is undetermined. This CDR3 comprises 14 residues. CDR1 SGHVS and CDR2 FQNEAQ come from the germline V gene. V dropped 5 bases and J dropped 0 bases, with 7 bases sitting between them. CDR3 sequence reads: CASSPQATNEKLFF. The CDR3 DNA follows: TGTGCCAGCAGCCCTCAAGCAACTAATGAAAAACTGTTTTTT.

In DNA form, the CDR3 reads TGTGCCAGCAGCCATTTCGACAGGTCATACACTGAAGCTTTCTTT. Residues: CASSHFDRSYTEAFF. This chain joins TRBV7-9 and TRBJ1-1, with D perhaps matching TRBD1 (6 bases). V was pared by 5 bases and J by 3 bases, with 16 bases between. The CDR3 covers 15 residues. Germline lookup yields CDR1 SEHNR and CDR2 FQNEAQ (reference sequence).

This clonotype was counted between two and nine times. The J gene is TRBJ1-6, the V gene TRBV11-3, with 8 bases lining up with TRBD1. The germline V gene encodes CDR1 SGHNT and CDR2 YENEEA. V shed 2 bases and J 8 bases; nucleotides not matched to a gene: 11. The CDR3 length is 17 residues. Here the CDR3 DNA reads TGTGCCAGCAGCTTACATTCCCCGACAGGGGCGGATTCACCCCTCCACTTT. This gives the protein CASSLHSPTGADSPLHF. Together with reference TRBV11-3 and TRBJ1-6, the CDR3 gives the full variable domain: EAGVVQSPRYKIIEKKQPVAFWCNPISGHNTLYWYLQNLGQGPELLIRYENEEAVDDSQLPKDRFSAERLKGVDSTLKIQPAELGDSAVYLCASSLHSPTGADSPLHFGNGTRLTVT.

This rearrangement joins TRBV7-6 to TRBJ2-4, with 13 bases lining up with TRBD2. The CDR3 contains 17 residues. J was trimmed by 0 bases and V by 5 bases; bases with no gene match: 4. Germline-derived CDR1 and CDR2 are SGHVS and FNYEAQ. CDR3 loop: CASSPRLAGGAKNIQYF. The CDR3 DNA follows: TGTGCCAGCAGCCCCCGACTAGCGGGGGGAGCCAAAAACATTCAGTACTTC.

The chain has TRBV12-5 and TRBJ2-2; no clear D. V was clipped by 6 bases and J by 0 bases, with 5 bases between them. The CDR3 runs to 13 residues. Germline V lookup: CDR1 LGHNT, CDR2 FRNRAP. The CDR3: CASGPPNTGELFF. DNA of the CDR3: TGTGCTAGTGGCCCACCGAACACCGGGGAGCTGTTTTTT.

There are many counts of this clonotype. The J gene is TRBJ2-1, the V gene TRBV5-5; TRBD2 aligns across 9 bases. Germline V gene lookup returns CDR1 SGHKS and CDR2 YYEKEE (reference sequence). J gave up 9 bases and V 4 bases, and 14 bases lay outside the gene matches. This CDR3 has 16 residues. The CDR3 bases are TGTGCCAGCAGCCTTACCCCCGGGACTAGCTATTTTGAGCAGTTCTTC. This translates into CASSLTPGTSYFEQFF.

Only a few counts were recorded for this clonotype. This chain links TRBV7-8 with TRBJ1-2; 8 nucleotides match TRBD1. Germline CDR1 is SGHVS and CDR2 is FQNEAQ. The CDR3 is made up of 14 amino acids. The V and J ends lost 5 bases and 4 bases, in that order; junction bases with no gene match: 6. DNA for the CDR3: TGTGCCAGCAGCAGCGGACAGGGTGCCTATGGCTACACCTTC. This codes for CASSSGQGAYGYTF.

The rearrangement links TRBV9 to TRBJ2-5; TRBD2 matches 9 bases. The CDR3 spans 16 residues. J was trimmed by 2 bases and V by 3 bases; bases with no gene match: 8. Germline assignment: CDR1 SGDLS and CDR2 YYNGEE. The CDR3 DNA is TGTGCCAGCAGCGCCCGCGGGAGGGTGGGGCAAGAGACCCAGTACTTC. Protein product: CASSARGRVGQETQYF.

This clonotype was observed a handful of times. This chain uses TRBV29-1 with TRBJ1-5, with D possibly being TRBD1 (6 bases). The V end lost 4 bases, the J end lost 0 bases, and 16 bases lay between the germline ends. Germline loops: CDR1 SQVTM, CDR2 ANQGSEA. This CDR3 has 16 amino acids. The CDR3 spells CSVVVQGTHSNQPQHF. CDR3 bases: TGCAGCGTTGTGGTTCAGGGGACCCATAGCAATCAGCCCCAGCATTTT. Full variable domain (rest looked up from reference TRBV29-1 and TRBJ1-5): SAVISQKPSRDICQRGTSLTIQCQVDSQVTMMFWYRQQPGQSLTLIATANQGSEATYESGFVIDKFPISRPNLTFSTLTVSNMSPEDSSIYLCSVVVQGTHSNQPQHFGDGTRLSIL.

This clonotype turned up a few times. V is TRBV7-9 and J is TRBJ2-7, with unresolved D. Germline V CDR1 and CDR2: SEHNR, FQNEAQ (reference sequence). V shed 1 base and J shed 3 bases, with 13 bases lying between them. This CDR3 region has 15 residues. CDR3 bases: TGTGCCAGCAGCTTAGTGGGGATGGCAGACTACGAGCAGTACTTC. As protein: CASSLVGMADYEQYF.